This T cell receptor (beta chain) originates from a study of blood T cell repertoires in COVID-19. Overall study context: Sites across the United States, Italy and Spain contributed samples from acute and convalescent COVID-19. Sample material is recorded as cDNA or gDNA derived from T cells, B-cell-depleted T cells, or PBMCs.

As processed by the authors: How many nucleated cells were present was estimated from reference gene primer amplification. Produced via immunoSEQ multiplex PCR; TCRdb's table is partial and in-frame only. The V and J calls and the clone size are those of that table, but D and trimming were determined from the DNA. The table lists about 250,000 clones, about four fifths of them singletons. This clone has just a few counts. The junction had 8 bases not matched to a gene; V was cut back by 4 bases and J by 4 bases. The CDR3 has 16 residues. Germline V CDR1 and CDR2: LGHDT, YNNKEL (reference sequence). The TCR comes from a man aged 80 or over with acute or convalescent COVID-19. The genes are TRBV3-1 (or the pseudogene TRBV3-2) and TRBJ1-1; 11 nucleotides agree with TRBD1. Sequences were obtained from peripheral blood. The CDR3: CASSPDRGLSGTEAFF. Here the CDR3 DNA reads TGTGCCAGCAGCCCGGACAGGGGGCTGAGTGGCACTGAAGCTTTCTTT.